This T cell receptor beta chain is from a study of shared clonotypes between healthy human individuals. Study-level findings and limits: Unshared clonotypes carried lower generation probabilities than those common to all four donors.

To note about this clone: Its antigen remains unknown.

CDR3 length equals 15 residues. J was trimmed by 4 bases and V by 5 bases; bases with no gene match: 9. Germline V CDR1 and CDR2: SGHNT, YENEEA. Profiled with immunoSEQ multiplex PCR; TCRdb holds only in-frame clones, not every one. The sample records about 980,000 clones, around 80% being singletons. The TCR originated in a man aged 18-30 years in good health. The genes are TRBV11-3 and TRBJ2-3; TRBD1 matches 7 bases. The sequencing input was memory CD4+ T cells sorted from blood. Subset noted: CD45RA-negative fraction. This CDR3 reads CASSQHRGPSDTQYF. CDR3 nucleotides: TGTGCCAGCAGCCAACACAGGGGCCCATCAGATACGCAGTATTTT.